This TCR beta chain was retrieved from a study of cytomegalovirus exposure and HLA in healthy donors. Study-level background: Earlier, 95 million to 140 million unique TCR beta sequences were recovered from about 200 million T cells by an analysis.

Remarks on this clone: Its antigen is still unknown.

Study outcomes and limitations: It was reported that TCR beta sequences correctly inferred the HLA-A and HLA-B alleles for most subjects. Cytomegalovirus-associated status was assigned to about 160 TCR beta chains. In vitro confirmation showed three CMV-associated chains to be CMV antigen specific.

The PCR used 60 Vbeta and 13 Jbeta primers. Profiling relied on immunoSEQ multiplex PCR, and the TCRdb table lists in-frame clones only, not all of them. The repertoire holds 200,000 to 250,000 clones, roughly 91% seen once, with around 1% in the top ten. The CDR3 spans 15 residues. CDR1 and CDR2 (germline): LNHDA, SQIVND (reference sequence). V was trimmed by 7 bases and J by 8 bases, leaving 20 bases between them. The clonotype comes from a woman aged 18 to 35 in good health and CMV-seronegative. The sample comprised PBMCs. V usage is TRBV19 and J usage is TRBJ1-4; weak D call: TRBD1 (5 bases). Here the CDR3 DNA reads TGTGCCAGTAAACTCCAGGGTAGGAGGGAAGAAAAACTGTTTTTT. Residues: CASKLQGRREEKLFF.